What follows are 26 T cell receptor beta chains derived from one specimen sequenced in a study of T cell changes during pregnancy in multiple sclerosis. Using immunoSEQ multiplex PCR, the repertoire was profiled, and TCRdb retains in-frame clones only, with some absent. The data contain around 68,000 clones, roughly 89% of them singletons. Sequenced here: peripheral blood, sampled in the third trimester of pregnancy. These receptors were collected from a female donor in good health, enrolled as a control in a pregnancy study.

The chain employs TRBV5-6 and TRBJ1-1; the D gene is possibly TRBD1 (5 bases). The CDR3 covers 13 residues. V was cut by 4 bases and J by 1 base, with 8 bases left in between. The germline CDR1 and CDR2 sequences are SGHDT and YYEEEE. The CDR3: CASSRDRNTEAFF. Written as DNA, the CDR3 is TGTGCCAGCAGCCGCGACAGGAACACTGAAGCTTTCTTT.

The chain carries TRBV2 and TRBJ1-5, with 8 bases fitting TRBD1. The length of the CDR3 is 15 residues. The trim removed 6 bases at V and 0 bases at J, leaving 4 bases unmatched. Germline V gene sequence: CDR1 SNHLY, CDR2 FYNNEI. In DNA form, the CDR3 reads TGTGCCAGCAGCCGACAGGGGTTTAGCAATCAGCCCCAGCATTTT. It codes for CASSRQGFSNQPQHF.

The rearrangement joins TRBV7-9 to TRBJ1-1, with no clear D. The V end was cut by 0 bases, the J end by 11 bases, with 10 bases between. CDR1 and CDR2 from the germline V gene are SEHNR and FQNEAQ (reference sequence). The CDR3 contains 12 residues. The CDR3 DNA reads TGTGCCAGCAGCTTAGCGCCAGGCTACGCTTTCTTT. This encodes CASSLAPGYAFF.

The chain couples TRBV7-9 to TRBJ2-5; D possibly corresponds to TRBD1 (6 bases). The CDR3 is 17 residues long. Between the trimmed V and J ends, which lost 0 bases and 0 bases, there was a span of 14 bases. Germline lookup yields CDR1 SEHNR and CDR2 FQNEAQ (reference sequence). The CDR3 here is CASSLALGQTYQETQYF. DNA for the CDR3: TGTGCCAGCAGCTTAGCTTTAGGACAGACGTACCAAGAGACCCAGTACTTC.

The chain recombines TRBV28 with TRBJ1-3; 8 bases agree with TRBD1. Germline values: CDR1 MDHEN, CDR2 SYDVKM. The CDR3 is 16 amino acids. The V and J ends lost 6 bases and 0 bases, in that order; junction bases with no gene match: 7. The CDR3 bases are TGTGCCAGCAGCAGGGACAGGATGAGCTCTGGAAACACCATATATTTT. Amino acids: CASSRDRMSSGNTIYF.

The V and J genes are TRBV7-9 and TRBJ1-4; maybe TRBD1 (5 bases). CDR3 length: 17 residues. Per germline, CDR1 SEHNR and CDR2 FQNEAQ (reference sequence). V dropped 0 bases and J dropped 8 bases, with 19 bases sitting between them. The CDR3 region has the DNA TGTGCCAGCAGCTTAGCGAGCAGGGAGGAGCTTAGGGAAAAACTGTTTTTT. Translation: CASSLASREELREKLFF.

This rearrangement joins TRBV4-1 to TRBJ2-7; D unclear. Between the trimmed V and J ends, which lost 2 bases and 6 bases, there was a span of 11 bases. The CDR3 has 13 residues. Germline-derived CDR1 and CDR2 are MGHRA and YSYEKL. CDR3 region: CASSQIGVAEQYF. CDR3 nucleotides: TGCGCCAGCAGCCAAATCGGAGTCGCCGAGCAGTACTTC.

This chain connects TRBV28 to TRBJ1-1; D remains unclear. This CDR3 region has 12 residues. V was trimmed by 3 bases and J by 5 bases, leaving 7 bases between them. Germline CDR1 is MDHEN and CDR2 is SYDVKM. The CDR3 protein is CASSFGYTEAFF. For the CDR3, the DNA is TGTGCCAGCAGTTTCGGGTATACTGAAGCTTTCTTT.

The chain recombines TRBV21-1 with TRBJ1-4. TRBV21-1 is a recognized pseudogene. The CDR3 loop spans 14 amino acids. The CDR3 reads CASSTPRRDEKLFF. Written as DNA, the CDR3 is TGTGCCAGCAGCACCCCCAGGCGGGATGAAAAACTGTTTTTT.

This chain's CDR3 is CASSRDQGYGYTF. The CDR3 coding sequence is TGTGCCAGCAGCAGGGACCAGGGGTATGGCTACACCTTC. The rearrangement links TRBV6-1 to TRBJ1-2; possible D gene TRBD1, 6 bases. The CDR3 is made up of 13 amino acids. Germline V lookup: CDR1 MNHNS, CDR2 SASEGT. The ends were cut back, 6 bases at V and 5 bases at J, with 13 bases in the middle.

This sequence joins TRBV5-1 and TRBJ1-1, with D possibly matching TRBD1 (6 bases). CDR1 is SGHRS, CDR2 YFSETQ, per germline. The CDR3 has 17 residues. The germline V and J ends were trimmed by 2 bases and 5 bases, with 22 bases remaining between them. This chain's CDR3 is CASSLSGVAGAETEAFF. The CDR3 DNA sequence: TGCGCCAGCAGCTTAAGTGGGGTGGCAGGGGCCGAAACTGAAGCTTTCTTT.

J is TRBJ1-2 and V is TRBV27; 10 nucleotides align to TRBD1. The CDR3 is made up of 14 amino acids. Germline CDR1 reads MNHEY; CDR2 reads SMNVEV (reference sequence). With V trimmed by 6 bases and J by 6 bases, 7 bases remained unmatched. Written as DNA, the CDR3 is TGTGCCAGCAGGCCGATGACAGGGGGCGATGGCTACACCTTC. Translated: CASRPMTGGDGYTF.

In nucleotides, the CDR3 is TGCGCCAGCAGCCAAGATAGTAGCAATCAGCCCCAGCATTTT. Translating it yields CASSQDSSNQPQHF. The rearrangement links TRBV4-1 to TRBJ1-5; D gene ambiguous. The CDR3 has 14 residues. Germline CDR1 reads MGHRA; CDR2 reads YSYEKL. Deletions cut 0 bases from V and 0 bases from J, with 3 bases between.

V and J are TRBV5-8 and TRBJ2-7, with TRBD1 as a possible D gene (5 bases). The CDR3 consists of 13 residues. CDR1 and CDR2 (germline): SGHTS, YDEGEE. V was cut by 4 bases and J by 2 bases, with 10 bases left in between. CDR3 region: CASSITGTYEQYF. The CDR3 DNA is TGTGCCAGCAGCATCACAGGCACCTACGAGCAGTACTTC. The variable domain in full, completed from reference TRBV5-8 and TRBJ2-7, reads EAGVTQSPTHLIKTRGQQATLRCSPISGHTSVYWYQQALGLGLQFLLWYDEGEERNRGNFPPRFSGRQFPNYSSELNVNALELEDSALYLCASSITGTYEQYFGPGTRLTVT.

This chain uses TRBV7-8 with TRBJ1-2, with TRBD1 identical over 9 bases. From germline, CDR1 is SGHVS and CDR2 FQNEAQ. The CDR3 runs to 15 residues. V lost 5 bases to trimming and J lost 4 bases; unmatched junction nucleotides: 8. The CDR3 reads CASSNHGTGSYGYTF. CDR3 nucleotides: TGTGCCAGCAGCAACCACGGGACAGGGAGCTATGGCTACACCTTC.

The V gene is TRBV29-1, the J gene TRBJ2-7, with 7 bases lining up with TRBD1. The CDR3 has 14 residues. In germline, CDR1 is SQVTM, CDR2 ANQGSEA. V lost 6 bases to trimming and J lost 7 bases; unmatched junction nucleotides: 15. CDR3 in DNA: TGCAGCGTGAACAGGGGATCCAATCCGGGGGAGCAGTACTTC. It codes for CSVNRGSNPGEQYF.

This chain uses TRBV19 with TRBJ1-1; D gene uncertain. This CDR3 has 12 amino acids. CDR1 is LNHDA and CDR2 is SQIVND in the germline V gene (reference sequence). V was pared by 5 bases and J by 2 bases, with 6 bases between. In DNA form, the CDR3 reads TGTGCCAGTAGTCCCTTTAACACTGAAGCTTTCTTT. This translates into CASSPFNTEAFF.

This sequence joins TRBV9 and TRBJ2-7, with unresolved D. CDR1 SGDLS and CDR2 YYNGEE come from the germline V gene. The CDR3 is 14 residues long. Trimming left V 0 bases short and J 2 bases short, with 9 bases between. CDR3 nucleotides: TGTGCCAGCAGCGTAGGACACCCCCCCTACGAGCAGTACTTC. Translating it yields CASSVGHPPYEQYF. Based on the CDR3 plus reference TRBV9 and TRBJ2-7, the full variable domain is DSGVTQTPKHLITATGQRVTLRCSPRSGDLSVYWYQQSLDQGLQFLIQYYNGEERAKGNILERFSAQQFPDLHSELNLSSLELGDSALYFCASSVGHPPYEQYFGPGTRLTVT.

The V call is TRBV28, the J call TRBJ2-6, with 7 bases lining up with TRBD2. Losses at the gene ends were 6 bases for V and 0 bases for J; bases not matched to a gene: 17. CDR1 and CDR2 (germline): MDHEN, SYDVKM. CDR3 length: 20 residues. DNA for the CDR3: TGTGCCAGCAGGGCCCGCCTATACGGAAGGGAGGGCTCTGGGGCCAACGTCCTGACTTTC. It encodes CASRARLYGREGSGANVLTF.

The rearrangement joins TRBV5-1 to TRBJ1-1; D is ambiguous. The CDR3 loop spans 12 amino acids. Trimming removed 1 base from V and 11 bases from J, with 12 bases in between. Germline lookup yields CDR1 SGHRS and CDR2 YFSETQ. The CDR3 coding sequence is TGCGCCAGCAGCTTGCTGCCCGGCGGGGCTTTCTTT. It encodes CASSLLPGGAFF.

The chain uses TRBV4-1 and TRBJ1-5, with 9 positions matching TRBD1. J gave up 10 bases and V 3 bases, and 13 bases lay outside the gene matches. The CDR3 consists of 16 residues. Germline assignment: CDR1 MGHRA and CDR2 YSYEKL. CDR3 sequence: CASSQPGQGRMGPQHF. CDR3 in DNA: TGCGCCAGCAGCCAGCCGGGACAGGGCCGGATGGGTCCCCAGCATTTT.

V gene TRBV6-1 combines with J gene TRBJ2-7, with D hard to call. CDR3 length: 13 residues. Trimming removed 4 bases at V and 0 bases at J, with 7 bases between. Germline loops: CDR1 MNHNS, CDR2 SASEGT. The CDR3 bases are TGTGCCAGCAGTGGGTTACTCTCCTACGAGCAGTACTTC. It codes for CASSGLLSYEQYF.

The J gene is TRBJ2-3, the V gene TRBV5-1; 10 bases are a match to TRBD2. This CDR3 region has 17 residues. Per the germline V gene, CDR1 is SGHRS and CDR2 is YFSETQ. The V gene end was trimmed by 1 base and the J gene end by 0 bases; junction bases not matched to a gene: 5. The CDR3 protein is CASSLLGLAASTDTQYF. The CDR3 nucleotides read TGCGCCAGCAGCTTGCTTGGACTAGCGGCTAGCACAGATACGCAGTATTTT.

The genes are TRBV27 and TRBJ1-3, with TRBD1 identical over 8 bases. The germline gives CDR1 MNHEY, CDR2 SMNVEV (reference sequence). The CDR3 loop spans 16 amino acids. Trimming removed 4 bases from V and 0 bases from J; junction bases left unmatched: 5. CDR3 bases: TGTGCCAGCAGTTCCGGGACAGGTTACTCTGGAAACACCATATATTTT. Translation: CASSSGTGYSGNTIYF.

This rearrangement joins TRBV5-6 to TRBJ1-3; D remains unclear. Trimming left V 4 bases short and J 8 bases short, with 25 bases between. Germline assignment: CDR1 SGHDT and CDR2 YYEEEE. The CDR3 runs to 17 residues. The DNA for the CDR3 is TGTGCCAGCAGCCTACTCGCGGAGGCAGCCCCCGGGGACACCATATATTTT. It specifies CASSLLAEAAPGDTIYF. Full variable domain (remainder filled in from reference TRBV5-6 and TRBJ1-3): DAGVTQSPTHLIKTRGQQVTLRCSPKSGHDTVSWYQQALGQGPQFIFQYYEEEERQRGNFPDRFSGHQFPNYSSELNVNALLLGDSALYLCASSLLAEAAPGDTIYFGEGSWLTVV.

This clone was picked up one time. The genes are TRBV10-1 and TRBJ1-1; D unresolved. The CDR3 is 17 amino acids. V lost 0 bases, J lost 0 bases, and 14 bases lay in between. Germline V lookup: CDR1 WNHNN, CDR2 SYGVQD (reference sequence). The CDR3 region has the DNA TGCGCCAGCAGTGAGTCCCCCCTAGCTAACATGAACACTGAAGCTTTCTTT. Residues: CASSESPLANMNTEAFF.